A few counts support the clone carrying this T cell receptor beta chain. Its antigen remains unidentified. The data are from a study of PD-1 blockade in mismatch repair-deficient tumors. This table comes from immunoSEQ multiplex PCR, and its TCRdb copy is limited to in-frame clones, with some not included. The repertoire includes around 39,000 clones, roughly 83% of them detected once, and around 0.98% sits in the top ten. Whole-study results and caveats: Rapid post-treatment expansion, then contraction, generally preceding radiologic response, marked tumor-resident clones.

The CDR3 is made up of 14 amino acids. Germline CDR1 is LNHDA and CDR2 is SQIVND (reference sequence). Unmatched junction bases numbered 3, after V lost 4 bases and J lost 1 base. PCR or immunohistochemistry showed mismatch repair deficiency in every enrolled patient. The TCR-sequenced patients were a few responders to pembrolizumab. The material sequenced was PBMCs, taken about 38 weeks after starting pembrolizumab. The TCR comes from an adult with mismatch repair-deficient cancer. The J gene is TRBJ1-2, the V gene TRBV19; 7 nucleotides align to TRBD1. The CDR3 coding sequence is TGTGCCAGTAGTACTCGACAGGGTAACTATGGCTACACCTTC. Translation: CASSTRQGNYGYTF.